A selection of T cell receptor beta chains follows, all from one sample in a study of molecular identifiers for immune sequencing clone quantification. One entry per CDR3 protein results from TCRdb running MiXCR on the PCR reads. In the table there are 400,000 to 600,000 distinct CDR3 sequences, about 22% of which are singletons. Sequencing was carried out using naive CD8+ T cells from blood, with Jurkat cell RNA spiked in. The receptor set was obtained from a human donor in good health. Some libraries in this study had Jurkat cell RNA spiked in. Both conserved end residues are part of each CDR3. D genes are given only for firm matches. The size of a clone is reported for some rows only, either as once, few or many, or as a class for expanded clones.

clone_size	j_call	v_call	d_call	cdr3_nt	cdr3_aa
-	TRBJ1-6	TRBV4-1	-	TGCGCCAGCAGCCAAGAAGGACACGACTTCTATAATTCACCCCTACACTTT	CASSQEGHDFYNSPLHF
many	TRBJ1-1	TRBV7-9	TRBD1	TGTGCCAGCAGCTTCGGGACAGAGACTGAAGCTTTCTTT	CASSFGTETEAFF
-	TRBJ1-1	TRBV4-3	TRBD1	TGCGCCAGCAGCCAAGGGACAGGGGCTACGAACACTGAAGCTTTCTTT	CASSQGTGATNTEAFF
many	TRBJ2-3	TRBV6-6	-	TGTGCCAGCAGTCACGGGACTCGCACAGATACGCAGTATTTT	CASSHGTRTDTQYF
many	TRBJ1-4	TRBV7-9	-	TGTGCCAGCAGTCTCACGGGGACACCTGCCTGGAAACTGTTTTTT	CASSLTGTPAWKLFF
few	TRBJ2-7	TRBV30	-	TGTGCCTGGAGTAGCCTAGGGGTGAGCTCCTACGAGCAGTACTTC	CAWSSLGVSSYEQYF
few	TRBJ2-5	TRBV10-3	TRBD2	TGTGCCATCTCGACTAGCGGGGGATCGGGGGAGACCCAGTACTTC	CAISTSGGSGETQYF
many	TRBJ2-3	TRBV25-1	TRBD2	TGTGCCAGCAGTGAAGGGACTAGCGGAACGTTAGATACGCAGTATTTT	CASSEGTSGTLDTQYF
-	TRBJ2-2	TRBV9	TRBD2	TGTGCCAGCACCGTGGGAGGGCAGACCGGGGAGCTGTTTTTT	CASTVGGQTGELFF
-	TRBJ2-1	TRBV4-3	-	TGCGCCAGCAGCCCAGACTACTCCTACAATGAGCAGTTCTTC	CASSPDYSYNEQFF
many	TRBJ2-1	TRBV7-9	-	TGTGCCAGCAGCTTAGCCGGGACACATGAGCAGTTCTTC	CASSLAGTHEQFF
-	TRBJ2-7	TRBV6-2/TRBV6-3	-	TGTGCCAGCACGAGGGGCTCCCTCGAGCAGTACTTC	CASTRGSLEQYF
many	TRBJ2-5	TRBV2	TRBD2	TGTGCCAGCAGTGAGGCGCGCGGGGGAGCAAAAGAGACCCAGTACTTC	CASSEARGGAKETQYF
few	TRBJ2-1	TRBV11-2	-	TGTGCCAGCAGCCCAACAGGGAGTTCCTACAATGAGCAGTTCTTC	CASSPTGSSYNEQFF
-	TRBJ2-6	TRBV27	TRBD1	TGTGCCAGCAGCCTCCTTACAGGGGGCTGGAACTCTGGGGCCAACGTCCTGACTTTC	CASSLLTGGWNSGANVLTF
many	TRBJ2-3	TRBV6-5	-	TGTGCCAGCAGTTACGGTTTGGGGAGCACAGATACGCAGTATTTT	CASSYGLGSTDTQYF
few	TRBJ2-3	TRBV3-1	TRBD2	TGTGCCAGCAGCCAAGGGCTAGCGGGATCGGTGGAGGCGCAGTATTTT	CASSQGLAGSVEAQYF
many	TRBJ2-5	TRBV7-8	TRBD2	TGTGCCAGCAGGCTCAGCGGGACAGAGACCCAGTACTTC	CASRLSGTETQYF
-	TRBJ2-3	TRBV7-2	-	TGTGCCAGCAGCCCATCCGGGGCAGGGGCAACTTCCACAGATACGCAGTATTTT	CASSPSGAGATSTDTQYF
-	TRBJ2-3	TRBV2	TRBD1	TGTGACAGCAGTGGTCTGGACAGGGGTACAGATACGCTGTATTTT	CDSSGLDRGTDTLYF
few	TRBJ2-1	TRBV2	-	TGTGCCACCACGGGGCCGACAGTAGGAGAGCAGTTCTTC	CATTGPTVGEQFF
few	TRBJ2-5	TRBV10-1	-	TGCGCCAGCAGTGAAGGTGGATCCCAAGAGACCCAGTACTTC	CASSEGGSQETQYF
-	TRBJ2-3	TRBV4-3	-	TGCGCCAGCAGCCAAGGGACTTTGGGCACAGATACGCAGTATTTT	CASSQGTLGTDTQYF
few	TRBJ1-2	TRBV5-6	TRBD1	TGTGCCAGCAGCTGGGGGACAGGAGGCTATGGCTACACCTTC	CASSWGTGGYGYTF
few	TRBJ2-7	TRBV2	-	TGTGCCACCGCCGGGCAGGGTGACTACGAGCAGTACTTC	CATAGQGDYEQYF
-	TRBJ1-1	TRBV4-1	-	TGCGCCGGCAGCTTCAGGGGCCGGGGCACTGAAGCTTTCTTT	CAGSFRGRGTEAFF
once	TRBJ2-3	TRBV13	-	TGTGCCTGCACCAAACAGGGTTGGGGCACAGATACGCAGTATTTT	CACTKQGWGTDTQYF
-	TRBJ2-3	TRBV12-3/TRBV12-4	-	TGTGCCAGCAGTATTCTAGCGAACCCCGTGGAGGGCACAGATACGCAGTATTTT	CASSILANPVEGTDTQYF
many	TRBJ1-1	TRBV5-1	-	TGCGCCAGCAGCTTGGATACTCTAGTCGGGACTGAAGCTTTCTTT	CASSLDTLVGTEAFF
-	TRBJ2-3	TRBV27	-	TGTGCCAGCAGTCCCTGGACCAACACAGATACGCAGTATTTT	CASSPWTNTDTQYF
few	TRBJ1-1	TRBV7-9	TRBD1	TGTGCCAGCAGCCAGGGGGGAGGGGGCGAGGCTGAAGCTTTCTTT	CASSQGGGGEAEAFF
many	TRBJ2-5	TRBV7-6	-	TGTGCCAGCAGCTTTGAGGGGGAGACCCAGTACTTC	CASSFEGETQYF